The present entry profiles one T cell receptor (beta chain) with its context. As yet, its antigen is unknown. This sample was taken from a study of cytomegalovirus exposure and HLA in healthy donors. The protocol was immunoSEQ multiplex PCR, while the TCRdb copy is restricted to in-frame clones and leaves out a portion. The data contain roughly 56,000 clones, about 92% of them singletons. The CDR3 has 15 residues. J gave up 6 bases and V 2 bases, and 7 bases lay outside the gene matches. Germline-derived CDR1 and CDR2 are SGDLS and YYNGEE. General observations from the study: The finding came from a later analysis; first-cohort TCR clusters tended to co-occur in the approximately 120 validation repertoires. Researchers catalogued roughly 150 TCR beta chains as cytomegalovirus-associated. Confirmation in vitro established that a few CMV-associated chains were specific for CMV antigens.

Input material: PBMCs. The receptor was isolated from a woman aged 18-29 years in good health and CMV-seropositive. The chain links TRBV9 to TRBJ1-4; 7 positions match TRBD1. CDR3 DNA: TGTGCCAGCAGCGTTTCCGGGACAGAGTATGAAAAACTGTTTTTT. Protein product: CASSVSGTEYEKLFF.